This is a list of T cell receptor beta chains from one sample in a study of T cell responses to AZD1222 COVID-19 vaccine. This table comes from immunoSEQ multiplex PCR, and its TCRdb copy is limited to in-frame clones, with some not included. This table has over 120,000 clones, approximately 86% appearing once. The input for sequencing was peripheral blood, taken 28 days after the second dose of the MenACWY control vaccine. The source is an adult who received the MenACWY meningococcal vaccine as a control. CDR3s include the opening cysteine and the closing phenylalanine or tryptophan. The D gene is left open where the match is weak. Expanded clones are given a class, and other clones once, few, many or no size at all.

v_call	d_call	clone_size	j_call	cdr3_nt	cdr3_aa
TRBV5-1	-	-	TRBJ1-3	TGCGCCAGCAGCTTGGAAGGGGGGCCTGGAAACACCATATATTTT	CASSLEGGPGNTIYF
TRBV2	TRBD1	-	TRBJ2-2	TGTGCCAGCAGTCCACAGGGGTCCAACACCGGGGAGCTGTTTTTT	CASSPQGSNTGELFF
TRBV12-5	-	-	TRBJ1-3	TGTGCTAGTGGTTTGCCGCCGGGAAACACCATATATTTT	CASGLPPGNTIYF
TRBV19	-	-	TRBJ2-5	TGTGCCAGTAGTATATTTGGGGGGGCTGGAGAGACCCAGTACTTC	CASSIFGGAGETQYF
TRBV11-2	-	-	TRBJ1-1	TGTGCCAGCAGCTCGATTTCGAACACTGAAGCTTTCTTT	CASSSISNTEAFF
TRBV5-4	TRBD1	-	TRBJ2-3	TGTGCCAGCAGCAATGACAGGGGGGCAGATACGCAGTATTTT	CASSNDRGADTQYF
TRBV5-1	-	-	TRBJ1-1	TGCGCCAGCAGCTTGGAGGGCCGAGGGGCTGAAGCTTTCTTT	CASSLEGRGAEAFF
TRBV27	TRBD2	few	TRBJ2-7	TGTGCCAGCAGACGTTCAGGGGCGGGAGGGCAGACCTACGAGCAGTACTTC	CASRRSGAGGQTYEQYF
TRBV7-7	-	-	TRBJ1-1	TGTGCTAGCAGCCTAGACAAGAACACTGAAGCTTTCTTT	CASSLDKNTEAFF
TRBV18	TRBD1	-	TRBJ2-1	TGTGCCAGCTCCCTAGACAGGGTAGGTTCGAATGAGCAGTTCTTC	CASSLDRVGSNEQFF
TRBV7-6	-	-	TRBJ1-2	TGTGCCAGCAGCTTATCAGGGGAGTATGGCTACACCTTC	CASSLSGEYGYTF
TRBV6-5	-	-	TRBJ1-2	TGTGCCAGCAAGTCCAAGCTGGGAATTGACTATGGCTACACCTTC	CASKSKLGIDYGYTF
TRBV10-1	-	-	TRBJ1-2	TGCGCCAGCAGCCCCTCCGGGAGGGACACGGCTAACTATGGCTACACCTTC	CASSPSGRDTANYGYTF
TRBV7-8	TRBD2	-	TRBJ2-1	TGTGCCAGCAGCTTACTAGCGGGGGCCGTCAATGAGCAGTTCTTC	CASSLLAGAVNEQFF
TRBV6-5	TRBD1	-	TRBJ1-2	TGTGCCAGCAGTATGCAGGGGGGGCGCTATGGCTACACCTTC	CASSMQGGRYGYTF
TRBV24-1	TRBD1	-	TRBJ2-7	TGTGCCACCAGTGATCACAGGGGGGAGGACGAGCAGTACTTC	CATSDHRGEDEQYF
TRBV28	-	once	TRBJ2-5	TGTGCCAGCAGTTTATATCCCGAAGAGACCCAGTACTTC	CASSLYPEETQYF
TRBV12-3/TRBV12-4	-	once	TRBJ1-4	TGTGCCAGCAGTTTAAGTCCAGGGGAAAAACTGTTTTTT	CASSLSPGEKLFF
TRBV18	-	once	TRBJ1-4	TGTGCCAGCTCACCAGAAGGGGATCGGGAAAAACTGTTTTTT	CASSPEGDREKLFF
TRBV6-5	-	few	TRBJ1-1	TGTGCCAGCAGCCAAAGACCGAACACTGAAGCTTTCTTT	CASSQRPNTEAFF
TRBV11-2	TRBD1	many	TRBJ2-7	TGTGCCAGCAGCTTACTCGGGACAGGGGGCATCAACTTC	CASSLLGTGGINF
TRBV5-4	-	-	TRBJ1-6	TGTGCCAGCAGCTTGGAGCAGGGTTTACATTCACCCCTCCACTTT	CASSLEQGLHSPLHF
TRBV3-1/TRBV3-2	-	-	TRBJ2-7	TGTGCCAGCAGCCAAGATTGGGCAAGCTACGAGCAGTACTTC	CASSQDWASYEQYF
TRBV7-8	-	-	TRBJ1-1	TGTGCCAGCAGCTTAACGGCGAACAGGGCTGAAGCTTTCTTT	CASSLTANRAEAFF
TRBV10-3	-	-	TRBJ2-1	TGTGCCATCAGTGTTTTTCGCGGCGGGTCCGGCGGAGTTGAGCAGTTCTTC	CAISVFRGGSGGVEQFF
TRBV10-3	-	once	TRBJ1-1	TGTGCCGGTGAGGGGAACACTGAAGCTTTCTTT	CAGEGNTEAFF
TRBV27	-	-	TRBJ2-7	TGTGCCAGCAGTTTTCAGTCGAGCTCCTACGAGCAGTACTTC	CASSFQSSSYEQYF
TRBV10-3	-	-	TRBJ2-5	TGTGCCATCAGTGGCCAGAAAGAGACCCAGTACTTC	CAISGQKETQYF
TRBV18	-	-	TRBJ1-1	TGTGCCAGCTCACCGCGCCAGGACACTGAAGCTTTCTTT	CASSPRQDTEAFF
TRBV19	-	few	TRBJ1-2	TGTGCCAGTACACGGGAGGGGGTTAAGGGTTATGGCTACACCTTC	CASTREGVKGYGYTF
TRBV15	-	-	TRBJ1-4	TGTGCCACCAGCAGAGACAGGACTGAAAAACTGTTTTTT	CATSRDRTEKLFF
TRBV19	-	-	TRBJ2-1	TGTGCCAGTAGTCGGGGTCGCAATGAGCAGTTCTTC	CASSRGRNEQFF
TRBV6-5	-	-	TRBJ1-5	TGTGCCAGCAGCTCAGGGACCATGGACAATCAGCCCCAGCATTTT	CASSSGTMDNQPQHF
TRBV18	-	-	TRBJ1-4	TGTGCCAGCTCACCACGAGGGCAGGGCTCCGAAAAACTGTTTTTT	CASSPRGQGSEKLFF
TRBV28	-	once	TRBJ2-5	TGTGCCAGCGGAGAGGCGCGAGAGACCCAGTACTTC	CASGEARETQYF
TRBV6-5	-	-	TRBJ1-5	TGTGCCAGCAGTTATGAAGGACCAGGGTCTCATCAGCCCCAGCATTTT	CASSYEGPGSHQPQHF
TRBV18	TRBD1	-	TRBJ1-1	TGTGCCAGCTCACTAGGACAGGGGGCAAACACTGAAGCTTTCTTT	CASSLGQGANTEAFF
TRBV28	-	-	TRBJ2-7	TGTGCCAGCAGTCCCCAGGGGACTGGAGCCTACGAGCAGTACTTC	CASSPQGTGAYEQYF
TRBV28	-	few	TRBJ1-5	TGTGCCAGCAGTTTGGGTCCTAGGGCACCAAGGGTTCAGCCCCAGCATTTT	CASSLGPRAPRVQPQHF
TRBV19	TRBD2	once	TRBJ2-1	TGTGCCAGTAGTATCGGCGTGACTAGCGCCGGGGGGGAGCAGTTCTTC	CASSIGVTSAGGEQFF
TRBV7-8	-	-	TRBJ2-3	TGTGCCAGCAGCTTAGCGCGGTGGCTAGCTAGCACAGATACGCAGTATTTT	CASSLARWLASTDTQYF
TRBV7-9	TRBD2	-	TRBJ2-3	TGTGCCAGCAGCTTAAGTCCAACTAGCGGGAGCTCAGATACGCAGTATTTT	CASSLSPTSGSSDTQYF
TRBV7-6	TRBD1	-	TRBJ1-3	TGTGCCAGCAGCTTTCAGTCACAGGGGGCTGGAAACACCATATATTTT	CASSFQSQGAGNTIYF
TRBV11-2	-	-	TRBJ1-2	TGTGCCAGCAGCTTACTGCGGGGACCCGGCAGATACACCTTC	CASSLLRGPGRYTF
TRBV7-2	-	-	TRBJ1-2	TGTGCCAGCAGCTTAGGAGAGTATTCTGGCTACACCTTC	CASSLGEYSGYTF
TRBV5-6	-	once	TRBJ2-2	TGTGCCAGCAGCTTTTTTCAGGTTAACACCGGGGAGCTGTTTTTT	CASSFFQVNTGELFF
TRBV7-3	-	-	TRBJ2-2	TGTGCCAGCAGACACTCCGGAAACACCGGGGAGCTGTTTTTT	CASRHSGNTGELFF
TRBV19	-	-	TRBJ1-5	TGTGCCAGTAGTATAGTGGGGGGACCGAGAAGCAATCAGCCCCAGCATTTT	CASSIVGGPRSNQPQHF
TRBV5-1	-	-	TRBJ1-1	TGCGCCAGCAGCTCGTCCGGGACGGTTAACACTGAAGCTTTCTTT	CASSSSGTVNTEAFF
TRBV19	TRBD1	few	TRBJ1-1	TGTGCCAGTACACACAGGGGAGGCACTGAAGCTTTCTTT	CASTHRGGTEAFF
TRBV7-9	-	-	TRBJ2-3	TGTGCCAGCAAGGGGACTCCCAAGGGGACAGATACGCAGTATTTT	CASKGTPKGTDTQYF
TRBV6-6	-	-	TRBJ1-5	TGTGCCAGCAGTTACTCCAGGGCGAATCAGCCCCAGCATTTT	CASSYSRANQPQHF
TRBV13	-	-	TRBJ1-1	TGTGCCAGCAGCCCAGTAATTTCGGGACGGAAGTACACTGAAGCTTTCTTT	CASSPVISGRKYTEAFF
TRBV18	TRBD1	-	TRBJ1-1	TGTGCCAGCTCACCTCTACAACAGGGGCCGAACACTGAAGCTTTCTTT	CASSPLQQGPNTEAFF